This TCR beta chain was sequenced during a study of PD-L1 blockade in urothelial cancer. Spike-ins of synthetic TCR analog templates went into each PCR. Generated by immunoSEQ multiplex PCR, the TCRdb table keeps only in-frame clones and is missing some. The sample includes tens of thousands of clones, approximately 88% of them seen just once. This clone has just one count. Germline lookup yields CDR1 MNHEY and CDR2 SMNVEV (reference sequence). The CDR3 is 19 amino acids. Germline trimming cut 2 bases from V and 0 bases from J; bases unmatched to any gene: 6. Stated time point: pretreatment peripheral blood.

The chain links TRBV27 to TRBJ2-1; 14 nucleotides line up with TRBD2. This TCR was recovered from an older woman with urothelial cancer. Sequencing was performed on PBMCs, taken around atezolizumab (anti-PD-L1) treatment. The CDR3 DNA reads as TGTGCCAGCAGTTTAACCGGGACTAGCGGGGGAAGCTCCTACAATGAGCAGTTCTTC. Residues: CASSLTGTSGGSSYNEQFF.